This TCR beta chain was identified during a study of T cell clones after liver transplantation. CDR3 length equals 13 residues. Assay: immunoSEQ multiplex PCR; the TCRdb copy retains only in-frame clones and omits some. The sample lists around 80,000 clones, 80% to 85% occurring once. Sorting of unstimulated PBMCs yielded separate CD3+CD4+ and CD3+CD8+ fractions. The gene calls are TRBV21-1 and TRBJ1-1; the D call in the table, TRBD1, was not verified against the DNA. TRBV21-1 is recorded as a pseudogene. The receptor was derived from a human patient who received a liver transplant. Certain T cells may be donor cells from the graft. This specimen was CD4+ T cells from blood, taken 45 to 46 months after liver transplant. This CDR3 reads CASTLQGPQKAFF. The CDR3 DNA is TGTGCCAGCACCCTACAGGGGCCCCAGAAAGCTTTCTTT.